Each of the 15 T cell receptor beta chains below was sequenced from the same sample in a study of cytomegalovirus exposure and HLA in healthy donors. PCR employed 60 Vbeta and 13 Jbeta primers. Only in-frame clones appear in the TCRdb table, and some are missing; sequencing was by immunoSEQ multiplex PCR. The sample records 100,000 to 120,000 clones, 83% being singletons. Sequencing was performed on PBMCs. These receptors all stem from a man younger than 35 in good health and CMV-seronegative.

This clone was counted only a few times. This rearrangement joins TRBV6-1 to TRBJ2-1, with 9 bases aligning to TRBD2. In germline, CDR1 is MNHNS, CDR2 SASEGT. The CDR3 is made up of 15 amino acids. J gave up 9 bases and V 1 base, and 7 bases lay outside the gene matches. DNA of the CDR3: TGTGCCAGCAGTGAAGGGGGTAGCGGGAGTTTTGAGCAGTTCTTC. It specifies CASSEGGSGSFEQFF.

This chain uses TRBV30 with TRBJ2-7; the D gene is possibly TRBD1 (6 bases). The germline V gene encodes CDR1 GTSNPN and CDR2 SVGIG (reference sequence). V was pared by 3 bases and J by 2 bases, with 11 bases between. CDR3 length equals 13 residues. CDR3 protein: CAWSGDKTYEQYF. In DNA form, the CDR3 reads TGTGCCTGGAGCGGGGACAAAACCTACGAGCAGTACTTC.

V is TRBV12-5 and J is TRBJ2-2; D is possibly TRBD2 (6 bases). The length of the CDR3 is 19 residues. Germline CDR1 reads LGHNT; CDR2 reads FRNRAP. V lost 2 bases, J lost 4 bases, and 23 bases lay in between. CDR3 amino acids: CASGLPGGERRAFTGELFF. As DNA, the CDR3 is TGTGCTAGTGGTTTGCCCGGAGGGGAAAGGAGAGCCTTCACCGGGGAGCTGTTTTTT.

A note on this clone: One end of the junction varies from germline; a read error may be responsible. The gene calls are TRBV27 and TRBJ2-7, with 9 bases fitting TRBD1. The V gene's germline CDR1 is MNHEY and CDR2 SMNVEV (reference sequence). The CDR3 spans 18 residues. The CDR3 sequence is CASGLRVVGRTGVDEQYF. In DNA form, the CDR3 reads TGTGCCAGCGGTTTAAGAGTGGTGGGTCGGACAGGGGTTGACGAGCAGTACTTC.

This rearrangement joins TRBV9 to TRBJ2-7; 10 bases are a match to TRBD2. The germline CDR1 and CDR2 sequences are SGDLS and YYNGEE. The CDR3 is 14 amino acids. Losses at the gene ends were 2 bases for V and 3 bases for J; bases not matched to a gene: 2. CDR3 loop: CASSVSGRNYEQYF. The CDR3, as DNA: TGTGCCAGCAGCGTTAGCGGGAGGAACTACGAGCAGTACTTC.

The chain links TRBV2 to TRBJ2-2; 12 bases line up with TRBD2. The germline V gene encodes CDR1 SNHLY and CDR2 FYNNEI. The CDR3 loop spans 15 amino acids. V was clipped by 8 bases and J by 8 bases; unmatched bases: 9. The CDR3 DNA follows: TGTGCCAGCTCGAGGGGACTAGCGGGTGTGGGGGAGCTGTTTTTT. This sequence encodes CASSRGLAGVGELFF. Full variable domain (rest looked up from reference TRBV2 and TRBJ2-2): EPEVTQTPSHQVTQMGQEVILRCVPISNHLYFYWYRQILGQKVEFLVSFYNNEISEKSEIFDDQFSVERPDGSNFTLKIRSTKLEDSAMYFCASSRGLAGVGELFFGEGSRLTVL.

The V call is TRBV19, the J call TRBJ1-1, with TRBD1 matching over 10 bases. Trimming took 4 bases from V and 1 from J; bases not matched to a gene: 0. This CDR3 comprises 14 residues. Germline values: CDR1 LNHDA, CDR2 SQIVND (reference sequence). CDR3 sequence (DNA): TGTGCCAGTAGTAGGACAGGGGGGAACACTGAAGCTTTCTTT. Its protein is CASSRTGGNTEAFF.

On this clone itself: Lacking the conserved final phenylalanine or tryptophan, this CDR3 likely reflects a read error. This chain joins TRBV10-3 and TRBJ1-5; weak D call: TRBD1 (5 bases). The CDR3 has 17 residues. CDR1 and CDR2 from the germline V gene are ENHRY and SYGVKD. V lost 0 bases and J lost 2, with 14 bases in between. The CDR3 DNA follows: TGTGCCATCAGTGAGTCATCGTTGGGGCAGGGCAATCAGCCCCAGCATCTT. It translates to CAISESSLGQGNQPQHL.

V and J are TRBV19 and TRBJ2-5, with 8 positions matching TRBD1. In germline, CDR1 is LNHDA, CDR2 SQIVND (reference sequence). V trimming: 2 bases; J trimming: 5 bases; junction bases outside the gene matches: 7. The CDR3 contains 15 residues. CDR3 in DNA: TGTGCCAGTAGTATAAGGACAGGGTATGAGGAGACCCAGTACTTC. It codes for CASSIRTGYEETQYF.

The CDR3 reads CSVAGTGLNQPQHF. CDR3 DNA: TGCAGCGTTGCCGGGACAGGGCTCAATCAGCCCCAGCATTTT. V is TRBV29-1 and J is TRBJ1-5; 9 positions match TRBD1. Germline CDR1 and CDR2: SQVTM and ANQGSEA. V dropped 4 bases and J dropped 3; count of bases not matched to a gene: 4. This CDR3 spans 14 amino acids.

This sequence joins TRBV28 and TRBJ2-6; 10 bases line up with TRBD1. The length of the CDR3 is 18 residues. Germline CDR1 and CDR2: MDHEN and SYDVKM. Trimming cost V 7 bases and J 0 bases; bases outside gene matches: 9. CDR3 nucleotide sequence: TGTGCCAGCACGGCTACTTGGACAGGGGGCTCTGGGGCCAACGTCCTGACTTTC. This codes for CASTATWTGGSGANVLTF.

This rearrangement joins TRBV7-9 to TRBJ1-2; D is uncertain. In germline, CDR1 is SEHNR, CDR2 FQNEAQ (reference sequence). Trimming cost V 2 bases and J 2 bases, with 9 bases left between them. The CDR3 sequence is 14 residues long. The CDR3 region is CASSLLGRNYGYTF. The DNA for the CDR3 is TGTGCCAGCAGCTTACTCGGGAGAAACTATGGCTACACCTTC.

This clone was recorded only once. CDR3 bases: TGTGCCAGCAATTCCCGGGACAGGGGAGGCCACGAGCAGTACTTC. Amino acids: CASNSRDRGGHEQYF. The chain couples TRBV11-2 to TRBJ2-7; 10 positions match TRBD1. Germline CDR1 is SGHAT and CDR2 is FQNNGV. The trim removed 7 bases at V and 5 bases at J, leaving 11 bases unmatched. This CDR3 region has 15 residues. Together with reference TRBV11-2 and TRBJ2-7, the CDR3 gives the full variable domain: EAGVAQSPRYKIIEKRQSVAFWCNPISGHATLYWYQQILGQGPKLLIQFQNNGVVDDSQLPKDRFSAERLKGVDSTLKIQPAKLEDSAVYLCASNSRDRGGHEQYFGPGTRLTVT.

This clone has a handful of counts. V and J are TRBV5-1 and TRBJ1-4, with D perhaps TRBD1 (6 bases). Germline CDR1 is SGHRS and CDR2 is YFSETQ. The CDR3 has 15 residues. V was trimmed by 0 bases and J by 4 bases, leaving 10 bases between them. This CDR3 reads CASSLAQGRNEKLFF. The CDR3 bases are TGCGCCAGCAGCTTGGCTCAGGGGCGTAATGAAAAACTGTTTTTT.

This rearrangement joins TRBV6-1 to TRBJ2-7, with D maybe TRBD2 (5 bases). Trimming left V 4 bases short and J 3 bases short, with 10 bases between. The CDR3 totals 13 residues. Germline CDR1 and CDR2: MNHNS and SASEGT. CDR3 in DNA: TGTGCCAGCAGTGCGTATCGGGGCTACGAGCAGTACTTC. Protein product: CASSAYRGYEQYF.